These 21 T cell receptor beta chains originate from one sample sequenced in a study of shared clonotypes between healthy human individuals. Libraries were prepared by immunoSEQ multiplex PCR; TCRdb keeps only in-frame clonotypes and omits some of them. Of approximately 530,000 clones in the sample, less than 96% were seen once. The specimen was naive CD4+ T cells sorted from blood. Subset: CD45RA+ positively selected. The receptors shown here come from a woman in her 30s in good health.

The CDR3 region has the DNA TGTGCCAGCAGTTTTGGGCTAGCGGGAAGTACGGAGACCCAGTACTTC. Residues: CASSFGLAGSTETQYF. This rearrangement joins TRBV28 to TRBJ2-5, with 9 positions matching TRBD2. Germline V lookup: CDR1 MDHEN, CDR2 SYDVKM. V gave up 3 bases and J gave up 5 bases; unmatched junction bases: 10. The CDR3 contains 16 residues.

The chain has TRBV6-1 and TRBJ2-2, with TRBD2 matching 7 bases. Trimming cost V 5 bases and J 1 base; bases outside gene matches: 1. Germline lookup yields CDR1 MNHNS and CDR2 SASEGT. The CDR3 covers 14 residues. The CDR3 DNA is TGTGCCAGCAGTTCGGGGGGGAACACCGGGGAGCTGTTTTTT. Protein sequence: CASSSGGNTGELFF.

The chain has TRBV21-1 and TRBJ1-3; TRBD1, the table's D call, lacks a check against the DNA. TRBV21-1 is tagged as a pseudogene. This CDR3 comprises 16 residues. Here the CDR3 DNA reads TGTGCCAGCAGCAAACCCGGGACAGGAGGTGGAAACACCATATATTTT. This translates into CASSKPGTGGGNTIYF.

To note about this clone: The same CDR3 can be traced to other DNA sequences in this sample. The rearrangement links TRBV27 to TRBJ2-7; 12 positions agree with TRBD2. CDR1 and CDR2 (germline): MNHEY, SMNVEV (reference sequence). This CDR3 spans 15 amino acids. The junction had 3 bases not matched to a gene; V was cut back by 0 bases and J by 6 bases. The CDR3 DNA sequence: TGTGCCAGCAGTTTATCAAGACTAGCGGGAGCCGAGCAGTACTTC. This codes for CASSLSRLAGAEQYF.

The V call is TRBV28, the J call TRBJ1-2; D is undetermined. Trimming took off 4 bases at V and 8 bases at J, with 23 bases between the two ends. The germline V gene has CDR1 MDHEN and CDR2 SYDVKM. The CDR3 spans 16 residues. CDR3: CASSSSPWTEKDGYTF. As DNA, the CDR3 is TGTGCCAGCAGTTCGAGTCCCTGGACCGAAAAGGACGGCTACACCTTC.

CDR3 bases: TGTGCCAGCACGGGGACACCGGATATGAACACTGAAGCTTTCTTT. It yields the protein CASTGTPDMNTEAFF. The chain joins TRBV7-9 to TRBJ1-1; tentative D call: TRBD1 (6 bases). Germline V lookup: CDR1 SEHNR, CDR2 FQNEAQ (reference sequence). Trimming shortened V by 7 bases and J by 0 bases, and 15 bases separated the two germline ends. CDR3 length equals 15 residues.

The rearrangement uses TRBV30 and TRBJ2-5; the D gene is possibly TRBD2 (6 bases). Matching the DNA end better, TRBJ2-7 makes the J call doubtful. The length of the CDR3 is 17 residues. The germline V gene has CDR1 GTSNPN and CDR2 SVGIG (reference sequence). DNA for the CDR3: TGTGCCTGGAGTTCACATCAAGGGACGGGAGTAGCCTACGAGCAGTACTTC. This translates into CAWSSHQGTGVAYEQYF.

This chain links TRBV28 with TRBJ1-4, with a possible D match to TRBD1 (5 bases). The CDR3 contains 16 residues. The V gene's germline CDR1 is MDHEN and CDR2 SYDVKM. The V end lost 5 bases, the J end lost 4 bases, and 17 bases lay between the germline ends. The DNA of the CDR3 is TGTGCCAGCAGTCGACTACAGGACGGGCTTAATGAAAAACTGTTTTTT. It codes for CASSRLQDGLNEKLFF.

J is TRBJ1-3 and V is TRBV5-1; D unresolved. The CDR3 runs 16 residues. Germline V gene sequence: CDR1 SGHRS, CDR2 YFSETQ. V lost 0 bases to trimming and J lost 4 bases, with 14 bases between them. The CDR3 loop reads CASSLEPSRPGNTIYF. CDR3 DNA sequence: TGCGCCAGCAGCTTGGAACCAAGTCGGCCGGGAAACACCATATATTTT. The full variable domain, its missing parts supplied by reference TRBV5-1 and TRBJ1-3, is KAGVTQTPRYLIKTRGQQVTLSCSPISGHRSVSWYQQTPGQGLQFLFEYFSETQRNKGNFPGRFSGRQFSNSRSEMNVSTLELGDSALYLCASSLEPSRPGNTIYFGEGSWLTVV.

This chain joins TRBV28 and TRBJ1-2, with D maybe TRBD1 (5 bases). CDR1 MDHEN and CDR2 SYDVKM come from the germline V gene. The CDR3 sequence is 14 residues long. With 5 bases removed from V and 6 bases from J, the gap between germline ends came to 16 bases. This chain's CDR3 is CASSVTGRADGYTF. The CDR3 DNA sequence: TGTGCCAGCAGTGTAACAGGTCGTGCGGATGGCTACACCTTC.

V usage is TRBV2 and J usage is TRBJ2-5, with D tentatively TRBD2 (5 bases). The CDR3 is 14 amino acids. Germline loops: CDR1 SNHLY, CDR2 FYNNEI. The germline V and J ends were trimmed by 3 bases and 5 bases, with 13 bases remaining between them. The CDR3 bases are TGTGCCAGCAGTGATATGGTGGAGGAGGAGACCCAGTACTTC. Its translation: CASSDMVEEETQYF.

The rearrangement links TRBV13 to TRBJ2-3; D may be TRBD1 (6 bases). The germline CDR1 and CDR2 sequences are PRHDT and FYEKMQ (reference sequence). V lost 6 bases, J lost 1 base, and 11 bases lay in between. The CDR3 runs to 14 residues. The chain's CDR3 is CASRGKGGTDTQYF. For the CDR3, the DNA is TGTGCCAGCAGGGGGAAGGGGGGCACAGATACGCAGTATTTT.

The CDR3 DNA is TGTGCCAGCAGCTTAGCCTACAGTAATAATGAAAAACTGTTTTTT. It is translated as CASSLAYSNNEKLFF. The rearrangement links TRBV7-9 to TRBJ1-4; D is ambiguous. The CDR3 totals 15 residues. V lost 0 bases and J 4 bases, leaving 9 bases between the germline ends. Germline assignment: CDR1 SEHNR and CDR2 FQNEAQ (reference sequence).

This clone was observed once. This chain links TRBV10-3 with TRBJ1-3, with D possibly being TRBD1 (5 bases). Germline lookup yields CDR1 ENHRY and CDR2 SYGVKD. V lost 5 bases to trimming and J lost 0 bases, with 8 bases between them. The CDR3 has 14 residues. The CDR3 here is CAISPTASGNTIYF. The CDR3 bases are TGTGCCATCAGTCCGACAGCCTCTGGAAACACCATATATTTT.

The V gene is TRBV5-1, the J gene TRBJ2-5, with TRBD2 matching over 9 bases. Trimming at V came to 4 bases and at J to 5 bases, leaving 6 bases not matched to a gene. Per germline, CDR1 SGHRS and CDR2 YFSETQ. The CDR3 length is 14 residues. CDR3 residues: CASSGSGSGETQYF. The CDR3 DNA reads as TGCGCCAGCAGCGGTAGCGGGAGCGGTGAGACCCAGTACTTC. Drawing the rest from reference TRBV5-1 and TRBJ2-5, the complete variable domain is KAGVTQTPRYLIKTRGQQVTLSCSPISGHRSVSWYQQTPGQGLQFLFEYFSETQRNKGNFPGRFSGRQFSNSRSEMNVSTLELGDSALYLCASSGSGSGETQYFGPGTRLLVL.

The chain couples TRBV27 to TRBJ2-7, with D tentatively TRBD1 or TRBD2 (5 bases each). The CDR3 has 13 amino acids. Trimming shortened V by 4 bases and J by 6 bases, and 13 bases separated the two germline ends. Looked up from germline, CDR1 is MNHEY and CDR2 is SMNVEV (reference sequence). The CDR3 DNA reads as TGTGCCAGCAGTTCGTGGGACGGTTCCGAGCAGTACTTC. Amino acids: CASSSWDGSEQYF.

The chain has TRBV19 and TRBJ2-2; tentatively, D is TRBD1 or TRBD2 (5 bases each). The V and J ends lost 5 bases and 1 base respectively, with 14 bases between them. Germline V gene data show CDR1 as LNHDA and CDR2 as SQIVND (reference sequence). The CDR3 consists of 16 residues. CDR3 loop: CASSLPGTRNTGELFF. In nucleotides, the CDR3 is TGTGCCAGTAGTTTACCCGGGACCCGGAACACCGGGGAGCTGTTTTTT.

The V gene is TRBV27, the J gene TRBJ2-3; no reliable D call. Germline CDR1 and CDR2: MNHEY and SMNVEV (reference sequence). The CDR3 extends over 13 amino acids. V was clipped by 3 bases and J by 2 bases, with 6 bases between them. The CDR3 DNA follows: TGTGCCAGCAGTTTGCAGGCCACAGATACGCAGTATTTT. This sequence encodes CASSLQATDTQYF.

This clone was detected once. The chain recombines TRBV5-1 with TRBJ2-3; 8 nucleotides match TRBD1. The length of the CDR3 is 14 residues. Trimming cost V 4 bases and J 1 base; bases outside gene matches: 2. In germline, CDR1 is SGHRS, CDR2 YFSETQ. In DNA, the CDR3 is TGCGCCAGCAGCCAGGACAGGGGCACAGATACGCAGTATTTT. Its protein is CASSQDRGTDTQYF.

The rearrangement links TRBV5-8 to TRBJ1-5; weak D call: TRBD1 (5 bases). Trimming stripped 7 bases from V and 0 bases from J, with 14 bases between. Germline values: CDR1 SGHTS, CDR2 YDEGEE. This CDR3 has 15 amino acids. CDR3 nucleotides: TGTGCCAGCGTGGGGCCAGTCCATAGCAATCAGCCCCAGCATTTT. Amino acid sequence: CASVGPVHSNQPQHF.

This clone has just one count. The rearrangement links TRBV6-5 to TRBJ2-7; 8 positions match TRBD2. Unmatched junction bases numbered 10, after V lost 7 bases and J lost 2 bases. Germline V gene sequence: CDR1 MNHEY, CDR2 SVGAGI. The CDR3 extends over 15 amino acids. The CDR3 region is CASTVTPGGPYEQYF. The CDR3 nucleotides read TGTGCCAGCACCGTTACACCGGGAGGGCCCTACGAGCAGTACTTC.